This passage covers 19 T cell receptor beta chains from one sample sequenced in a study of molecular identifiers for immune sequencing clone quantification listed by TCRdb under 2018. The library was built by means of PCR. Instrument used: Illumina HiSeq 4000. The public reads were quality trimmed at Q25 with fastp and then assembled into clones with MiXCR by TCRdb, keeping productive beta chains. Under each unique CDR3 protein, matching rows form one entry showing the most common genes and DNA. Recorded for this sample are roughly 320,000 distinct CDR3 sequences; around a fifth of them occurred a single time. In total, the top ten clones hold under 0.95% of the sample. The sequencing sample was made of naive CD8+ T cells from blood, with Jurkat cell RNA spiked in. The meaning of the sample's cell subset or site label: FACS-sorted CD8+CD4-CCR7+CD45RA+ naive T cells. These receptors came from a human donor in good health. Some libraries in this study had Jurkat cell RNA spiked in.

The sample holds a few counts of this clonotype. V gene TRBV12-3 or TRBV12-4 combines with J gene TRBJ1-5; a weak D match, TRBD1 (5 bases). V lost 3 bases, J lost 9 bases, and 9 bases lay in between. The CDR3 runs 12 residues. For the CDR3, the DNA is TGTGCCAGCAGTTTGGGGGATCGGCCCCAGCATTTT. Its protein product is CASSLGDRPQHF.

V is TRBV10-2 and J is TRBJ2-5; TRBD2 agrees at 7 bases. The germline V gene has CDR1 WSHSY and CDR2 SAAADI. Losses at the gene ends were 7 bases for V and 2 bases for J; bases not matched to a gene: 10. The CDR3 consists of 15 residues. CDR3: CASNPTGGKQETQYF. The CDR3 coding sequence is TGCGCCAGCAACCCCACCGGGGGGAAACAAGAGACCCAGTACTTC.

The genes are TRBV29-1 and TRBJ2-5; D is ambiguous. The germline gives CDR1 SQVTM, CDR2 ANQGSEA. The CDR3 covers 12 residues. Between the trimmed V and J ends, which lost 6 bases and 2 bases, there was a span of 10 bases. The CDR3 DNA reads as TGCAGCGTGAGGATTAGTCAAGAGACCCAGTACTTC. Its protein is CSVRISQETQYF.

Details on this clonotype: A much bigger clone sits one base away, suggesting this may be a read error. This chain joins TRBV13 and TRBJ2-1, with TRBD2 matching 11 bases. The CDR3 consists of 15 residues. Per germline, CDR1 PRHDT and CDR2 FYEKMQ (reference sequence). CDR3 nucleotides: TGTGCCAGCAGCCCGAGGACTAGCGGGTTGTATGAGCAGTCCTTC. It encodes CASSPRTSGLYEQSF.

With regard to this clonotype: A much larger clone differs by one base, so this may be a read error. The chain joins TRBV10-3 to TRBJ2-3; D ambiguous. Per the germline V gene, CDR1 is ENHRY and CDR2 is SYGVKD. There are 12 residues in the CDR3. In DNA, the CDR3 is TGTGCCTTCAGTGAAGATACGGATACGCAGTATTTT. Amino acids: CAFSEDTDTQYF.

Details on this clonotype: One junction end does not reproduce the germline sequence, and a read error may be involved. This rearrangement joins TRBV29-1 to TRBJ1-2, with D perhaps TRBD1 (5 bases). This CDR3 has 15 residues. CDR1 and CDR2 from the germline V gene are SQVTM and ANQGSEA. The CDR3 is CGALQGPSQGYGHTF. CDR3 DNA: TGCGGGGCCCTGCAGGGCCCATCCCAGGGCTATGGCCACACCTTC.

In regard to this clonotype: An end of the junction differs from the germline gene, which may be a read error. This chain uses TRBV12-3 or TRBV12-4 with TRBJ2-1; perhaps D is TRBD1 or TRBD2 (5 bases each). The CDR3 length is 17 residues. In DNA form, the CDR3 reads TGTGCCAGCAGTTCTCACCGGGACGGGTACTCCTACAATGAGCAGCTCTTC. Translating gives CASSSHRDGYSYNEQLF.

For this clonotype: Its ends do not fully match the called genes, so a read error is possible. The chain carries TRBV19 and TRBJ2-7; TRBD1 agrees at 7 bases. This CDR3 is 14 amino acids long. Germline V gene data show CDR1 as LNHDA and CDR2 as SQIVND (reference sequence). CDR3 sequence: CASGIATTGIEQYF. The CDR3 nucleotides read TGTGCCAGTGGTATAGCCACGACAGGGATCGAGCAGTACTTC.

The V call is TRBV3-1, the J call TRBJ2-3, with TRBD2 identical over 10 bases. The CDR3 is 16 residues long. V lost 1 base, J lost 3 bases, and 4 bases stayed unmatched. The germline gives CDR1 LGHDT, CDR2 YNNKEL (reference sequence). For the CDR3, the DNA is TGTGCCAGCAGCCAAGCTCTAGCGGGGGCAACAGATACGCAGTATTTT. Translating it yields CASSQALAGATDTQYF.

There are many counts of this clonotype. V gene TRBV5-1 combines with J gene TRBJ2-7; no definite D call. Germline V gene lookup returns CDR1 SGHRS and CDR2 YFSETQ. The CDR3 has 13 amino acids. V was trimmed by 4 bases and J by 4 bases, leaving 12 bases between them. The CDR3 DNA reads TGCGCCAGCAGCGAAGGATTGCGGTACGAGCAGTACTTC. Translation: CASSEGLRYEQYF.

This clonotype was seen repeatedly, ten times or more. The rearrangement uses TRBV4-1 and TRBJ2-7, with TRBD2 identical over 7 bases. This CDR3 is 14 amino acids long. Germline V CDR1 and CDR2: MGHRA, YSYEKL. Trimming took 1 base from V and 5 from J; bases not matched to a gene: 5. In DNA, the CDR3 is TGCGCCAGCAGCCAAGGACTAGCTGAAAACGAGCAGTACTTC. It is translated as CASSQGLAENEQYF.

Of note for this clonotype: A clone one base away is much larger, so this may be a read error. V gene TRBV7-9 combines with J gene TRBJ1-4; a possible D gene is TRBD1 (6 bases). The CDR3 contains 12 residues. Trimming pared 4 bases from V and 13 bases from J, leaving 13 bases between. Germline V CDR1 and CDR2: SEHNR, FQNEAQ (reference sequence). CDR3 protein: CASSSSGARLFF. The CDR3 DNA is TGTGCCAGCAGCTCCTCAGGGGCGAGACTGTTTTTT.

This clonotype was seen at least ten times. This chain joins TRBV4-1 and TRBJ1-5; D ambiguous. Trimming cost V 0 bases and J 6 bases, with 12 bases left between them. This CDR3 has 15 residues. CDR1 is MGHRA and CDR2 is YSYEKL in the germline V gene. The CDR3 sequence: CASSQEDLSSQPQHF. CDR3 coding DNA: TGCGCCAGCAGCCAAGAAGATCTGTCAAGTCAGCCCCAGCATTTT.

This clonotype was observed at least ten times. The chain uses TRBV11-2 and TRBJ2-7, with a tentative D call TRBD1 (5 bases). Germline V CDR1 and CDR2: SGHAT, FQNNGV. CDR3 length equals 15 residues. V dropped 2 bases and J dropped 0 bases, with 11 bases sitting between them. The CDR3 loop is CASSLNVRASYEQYF. The CDR3 nucleotides are TGTGCCAGCAGCTTAAATGTCAGGGCCTCCTACGAGCAGTACTTC.

This clonotype was counted a few times. The chain joins TRBV4-3 to TRBJ2-3; TRBD2 aligns across 9 bases. Germline V lookup: CDR1 LGHNA, CDR2 YSLEER. V lost 0 bases and J lost 4; bases outside the gene matches: 20. The CDR3 has 21 amino acids. This chain's CDR3 is CASSQDSWPSGEQRWADTQYF. Written as DNA, the CDR3 is TGCGCCAGCAGCCAAGATTCGTGGCCTAGCGGGGAGCAGAGGTGGGCAGATACGCAGTATTTT.

In regard to this clonotype: This may come from a read error, since a much larger clone is one base off. The rearrangement joins TRBV7-3 to TRBJ2-3; TRBD2 agrees at 14 bases. The germline gives CDR1 SGHTA, CDR2 FQGTGA. CDR3 length: 17 residues. The CDR3 nucleotides read TGTGCCAGCAGCTTAGGGACTAGCGGGAGTTCTGCAGATATGCAGTATTTT. Encoded protein: CASSLGTSGSSADMQYF.

Comments on this clonotype: No conserved phenylalanine or tryptophan is present at the end of the CDR3, so a read error is the likely explanation. No DNA is shown, since the ends of the CDR3 on it are uncertain; the CDR3 is the one TCRdb lists. V gene TRBV7-9 combines with J gene TRBJ1-1. The CDR3 contains 14 residues when both ends are counted. CDR1 and CDR2 (germline): SEHNR, FQNEAQ (reference sequence). The CDR3 loop is CASSSKDMNTEASS.

Concerning this clonotype: Without the conserved terminal phenylalanine or tryptophan, this CDR3 likely stems from a read error. The V call is TRBV12-3 or TRBV12-4, the J call TRBJ2-3; D is unresolved. This CDR3 contains 11 residues. Trimming stripped 3 bases from V and 6 bases from J, with 4 bases between. CDR3 sequence (DNA): TGTGCCAGCAGTTTCACGGATACGCAGTATCTT. Amino acids: CASSFTDTQYL.

As regards this clonotype: Relative to the germline gene, one junction end is altered; a read error may explain this. This sequence joins TRBV7-9 and TRBJ2-5; D is possibly TRBD2 (6 bases). The germline V gene has CDR1 SEHNR and CDR2 FQNEAQ (reference sequence). There are 12 residues in the CDR3. The CDR3 is CTSSLAEETQYF. In DNA form, the CDR3 reads TGTACCAGCAGCTTAGCGGAAGAGACCCAGTACTTC. Full variable domain (outside the CDR3, taken from reference TRBV7-9 and TRBJ2-5): DTGVSQNPRHKITKRGQNVTFRCDPISEHNRLYWYRQTLGQGPEFLTYFQNEAQLEKSRLLSDRFSAERPKGSFSTLEIQRTEQGDSAMYLCTSSLAEETQYFGPGTRLLVL.